This paragraph covers one T cell receptor beta chain sequence. No antigen is known for it. Baseline, cycle 4 day 1, and cycle 7 day 1 were the blood sampling points. The germline gives CDR1 MNHNY, CDR2 SVGAGI (reference sequence). The CDR3 is 13 residues long. Trimming stripped 8 bases from V and 7 bases from J, with 15 bases between. Method: immunoSEQ multiplex PCR; TCRdb's copy keeps in-frame clones and lacks some. The table records 55,000 to 70,000 clones, 84% of them present only once. This entry belongs to a study of OX40 agonist ivuxolimab in advanced cancers. Findings and caveats of the study: Partial responders receiving 0.1-3.0 mg/kg showed among the lowest clonal expansion.

This TCR was recovered from an adult with an advanced solid tumor such as melanoma, head and neck, liver or kidney cancer. The sample in question was CD4+ or CD8+ T cells sorted from blood, obtained in a trial of the OX40 agonist ivuxolimab. J is TRBJ1-5 and V is TRBV6-6; perhaps TRBD1 as D (5 bases). In DNA, the CDR3 is TGTGCCAGCGGGCCAGGGAGTAACCAGCCCCAGCATTTT. Translating it yields CASGPGSNQPQHF.